This T cell receptor (beta chain) appears in the sequencing data of a study of Ad26.COV2.S vaccination and SARS-CoV-2 variants. Across the study: Into the muscle, Ad26.COV2.S was dosed once or twice, 56 days apart.

The germline V gene encodes CDR1 SGHAT and CDR2 FQNNGV. The V end lost 5 bases, the J end lost 7 bases, and 10 bases lay between the germline ends. This CDR3 comprises 12 residues. Generated by immunoSEQ multiplex PCR, the TCRdb table keeps only in-frame clones and is missing some. The sample lists roughly 320,000 clones; roughly 84% were seen once. Documented treatment: about 20 received Ad26.COV2.S at low or high dose, single or two shots; roughly 5 received placebo; per-sample allocation not given. Specimen acquisition occurred on day 63 following the initial vaccine or placebo injection. The chain joins TRBV11-2 to TRBJ2-3; no firm D call. The clonotype was recovered from a person aged 18-65 years who received the Ad26.COV2.S COVID-19 vaccine or a placebo. Source: peripheral blood, taken in a trial of Ad26.COV2.S vaccine versus placebo. In nucleotides, the CDR3 is TGTGCCAGCAGCCCGCGCAGGTATACGCAGTATTTT. Its protein product is CASSPRRYTQYF.